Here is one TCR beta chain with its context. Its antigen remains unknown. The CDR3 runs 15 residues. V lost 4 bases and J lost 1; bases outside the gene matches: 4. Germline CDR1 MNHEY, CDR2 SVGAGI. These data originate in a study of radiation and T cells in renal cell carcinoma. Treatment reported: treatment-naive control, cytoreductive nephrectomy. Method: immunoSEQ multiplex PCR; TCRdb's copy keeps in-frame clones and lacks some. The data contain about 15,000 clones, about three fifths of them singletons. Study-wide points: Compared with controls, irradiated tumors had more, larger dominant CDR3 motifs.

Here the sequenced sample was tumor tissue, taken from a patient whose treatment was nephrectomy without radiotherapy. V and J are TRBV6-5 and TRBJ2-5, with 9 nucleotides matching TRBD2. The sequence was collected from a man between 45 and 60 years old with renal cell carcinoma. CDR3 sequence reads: CASSLTSGPQETQYF. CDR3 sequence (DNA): TGTGCCAGCAGTTTGACTAGCGGCCCCCAAGAGACCCAGTACTTC.